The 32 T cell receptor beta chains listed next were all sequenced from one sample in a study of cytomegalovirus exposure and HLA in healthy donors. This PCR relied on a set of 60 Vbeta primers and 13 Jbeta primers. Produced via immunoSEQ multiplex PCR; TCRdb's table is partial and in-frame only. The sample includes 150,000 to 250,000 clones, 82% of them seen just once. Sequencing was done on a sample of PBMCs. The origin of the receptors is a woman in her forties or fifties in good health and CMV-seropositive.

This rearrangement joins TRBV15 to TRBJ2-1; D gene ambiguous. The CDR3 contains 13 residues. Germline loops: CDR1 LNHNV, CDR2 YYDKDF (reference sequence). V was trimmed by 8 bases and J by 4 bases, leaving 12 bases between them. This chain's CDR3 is CATRPSGYNEQFF. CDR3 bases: TGTGCCACCCGGCCGTCCGGGTACAATGAGCAGTTCTTC.

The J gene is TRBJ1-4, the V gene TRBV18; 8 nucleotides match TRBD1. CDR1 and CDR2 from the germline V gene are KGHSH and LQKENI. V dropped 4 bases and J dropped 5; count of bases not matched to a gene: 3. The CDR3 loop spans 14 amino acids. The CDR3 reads CASSRGQENEKLFF. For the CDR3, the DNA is TGTGCCAGCTCACGGGGACAGGAGAATGAAAAACTGTTTTTT.

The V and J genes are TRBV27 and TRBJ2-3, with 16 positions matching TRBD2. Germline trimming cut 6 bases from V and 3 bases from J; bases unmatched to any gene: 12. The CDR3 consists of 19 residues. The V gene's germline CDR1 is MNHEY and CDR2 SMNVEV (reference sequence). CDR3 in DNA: TGTGCCAGCAGGACCCCGAGGGGACTAGCGGGGGGGAGGACAGATACGCAGTATTTT. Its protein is CASRTPRGLAGGRTDTQYF.

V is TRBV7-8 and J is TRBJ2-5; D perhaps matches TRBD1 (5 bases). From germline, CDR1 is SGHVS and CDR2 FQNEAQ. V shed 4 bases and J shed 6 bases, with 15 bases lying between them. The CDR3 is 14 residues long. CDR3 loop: CASSSTGGVKTQYF. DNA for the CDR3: TGTGCCAGCAGCTCCACAGGTGGAGTGAAGACCCAGTACTTC.

CDR3 region: CASSQEWKGEEQYF. CDR3 coding DNA: TGTGCCAGCAGCCAAGAATGGAAGGGGGAGGAGCAGTACTTC. The rearrangement uses TRBV4-2 and TRBJ2-7, with D possibly matching TRBD1 (6 bases). The CDR3 length is 14 residues. The germline V gene has CDR1 LGHNA and CDR2 YNFKEQ. V lost 0 bases to trimming and J lost 7 bases, with 13 bases between them.

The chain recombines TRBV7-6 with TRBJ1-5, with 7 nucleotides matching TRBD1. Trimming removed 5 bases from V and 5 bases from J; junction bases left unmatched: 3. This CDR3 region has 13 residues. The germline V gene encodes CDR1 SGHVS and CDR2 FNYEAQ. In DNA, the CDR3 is TGTGCCAGCAGCGGGACAGAAGATCAGCCCCAGCATTTT. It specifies CASSGTEDQPQHF.

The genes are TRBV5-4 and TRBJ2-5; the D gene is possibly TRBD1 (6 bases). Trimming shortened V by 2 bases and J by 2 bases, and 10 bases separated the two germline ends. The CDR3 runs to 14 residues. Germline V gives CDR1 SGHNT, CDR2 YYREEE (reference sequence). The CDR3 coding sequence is TGTGCCAGCAGCTTTGTTGGACAGCAAGAGACCCAGTACTTC. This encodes CASSFVGQQETQYF.

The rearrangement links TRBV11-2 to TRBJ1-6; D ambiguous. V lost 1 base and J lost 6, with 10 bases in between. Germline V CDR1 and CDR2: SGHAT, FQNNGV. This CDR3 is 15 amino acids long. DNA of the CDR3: TGTGCCAGCAGCTTAGTACACAGCCTTAATTCACCCCTCCACTTT. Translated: CASSLVHSLNSPLHF.

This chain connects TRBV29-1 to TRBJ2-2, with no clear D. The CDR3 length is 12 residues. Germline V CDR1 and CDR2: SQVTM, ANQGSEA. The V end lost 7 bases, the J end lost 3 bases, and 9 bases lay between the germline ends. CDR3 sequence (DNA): TGCAGCGCCGACATACACACCGGGGAGCTGTTTTTT. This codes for CSADIHTGELFF.

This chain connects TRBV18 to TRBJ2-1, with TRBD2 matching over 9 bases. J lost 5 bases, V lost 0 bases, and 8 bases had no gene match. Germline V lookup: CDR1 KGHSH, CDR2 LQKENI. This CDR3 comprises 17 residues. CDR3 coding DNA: TGTGCCAGCTCACCACCGGCGGGGGGGCCTGGGAACAATGAGCAGTTCTTC. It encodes CASSPPAGGPGNNEQFF.

Here the CDR3 reads CASSLEWAEGSYEQYF. The DNA for the CDR3 is TGTGCCAGCAGCTTAGAGTGGGCGGAGGGTTCCTACGAGCAGTACTTC. The J gene is TRBJ2-7, the V gene TRBV7-2; D is perhaps TRBD2 (6 bases). The CDR3 length is 16 residues. The germline V and J ends were trimmed by 1 base and 1 base, with 14 bases remaining between them. Germline CDR1 is SGHTA and CDR2 is FQGNSA.

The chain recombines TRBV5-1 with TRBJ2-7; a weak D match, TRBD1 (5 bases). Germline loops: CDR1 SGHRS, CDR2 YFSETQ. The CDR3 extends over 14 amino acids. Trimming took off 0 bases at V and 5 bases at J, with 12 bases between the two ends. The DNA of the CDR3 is TGCGCCAGCAGCTTGGGGGGCTTCCGAAACGAGCAGTACTTC. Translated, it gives CASSLGGFRNEQYF.

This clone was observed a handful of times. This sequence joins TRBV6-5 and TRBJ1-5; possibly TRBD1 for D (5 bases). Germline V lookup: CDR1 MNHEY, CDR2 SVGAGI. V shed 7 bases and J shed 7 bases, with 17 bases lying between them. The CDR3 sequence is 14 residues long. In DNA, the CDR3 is TGTGCCAGCAAGAGCGGGGGGGGGAAACAGCCCCAGCATTTT. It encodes CASKSGGGKQPQHF.

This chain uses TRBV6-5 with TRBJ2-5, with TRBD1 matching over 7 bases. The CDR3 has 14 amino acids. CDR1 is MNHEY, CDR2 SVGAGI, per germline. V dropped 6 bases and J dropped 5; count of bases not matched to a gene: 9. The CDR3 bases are TGTGCCAGCAGCCGCACAGGGGATCAGGAGACCCAGTACTTC. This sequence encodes CASSRTGDQETQYF.

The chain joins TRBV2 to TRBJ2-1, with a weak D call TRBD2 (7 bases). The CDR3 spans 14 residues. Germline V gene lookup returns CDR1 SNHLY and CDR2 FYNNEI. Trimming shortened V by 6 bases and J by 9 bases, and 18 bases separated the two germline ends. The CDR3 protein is CASRGGGPITEQFF. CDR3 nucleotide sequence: TGTGCCAGCAGAGGGGGGGGCCCTATTACTGAGCAGTTCTTC.

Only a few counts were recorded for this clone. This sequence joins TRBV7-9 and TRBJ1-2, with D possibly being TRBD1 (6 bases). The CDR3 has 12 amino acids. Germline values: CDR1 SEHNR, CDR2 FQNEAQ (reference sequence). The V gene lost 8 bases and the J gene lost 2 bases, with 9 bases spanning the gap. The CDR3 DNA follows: TGTGCCAGCGGGGGGGCCAACTATGGCTACACCTTC. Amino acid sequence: CASGGANYGYTF. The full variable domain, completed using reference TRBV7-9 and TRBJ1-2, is DTGVSQNPRHKITKRGQNVTFRCDPISEHNRLYWYRQTLGQGPEFLTYFQNEAQLEKSRLLSDRFSAERPKGSFSTLEIQRTEQGDSAMYLCASGGANYGYTFGSGTRLTVV.

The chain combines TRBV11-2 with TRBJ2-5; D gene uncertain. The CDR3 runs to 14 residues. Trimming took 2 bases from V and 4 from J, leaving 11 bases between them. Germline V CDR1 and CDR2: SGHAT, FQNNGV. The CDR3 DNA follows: TGTGCCAGCAGCTTAATCGCGGCCGGAGAGACCCAGTACTTC. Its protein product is CASSLIAAGETQYF. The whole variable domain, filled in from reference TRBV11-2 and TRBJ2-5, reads EAGVAQSPRYKIIEKRQSVAFWCNPISGHATLYWYQQILGQGPKLLIQFQNNGVVDDSQLPKDRFSAERLKGVDSTLKIQPAKLEDSAVYLCASSLIAAGETQYFGPGTRLLVL.

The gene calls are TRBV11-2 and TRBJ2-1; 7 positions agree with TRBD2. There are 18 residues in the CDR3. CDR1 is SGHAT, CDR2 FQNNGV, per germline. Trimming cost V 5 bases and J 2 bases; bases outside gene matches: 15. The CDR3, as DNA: TGTGCCAGCAGCACGCGAAAAAACGGGAGGATGACCTACAATGAGCAGTTCTTC. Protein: CASSTRKNGRMTYNEQFF. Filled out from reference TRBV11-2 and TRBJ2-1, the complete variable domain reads EAGVAQSPRYKIIEKRQSVAFWCNPISGHATLYWYQQILGQGPKLLIQFQNNGVVDDSQLPKDRFSAERLKGVDSTLKIQPAKLEDSAVYLCASSTRKNGRMTYNEQFFGPGTRLTVL.

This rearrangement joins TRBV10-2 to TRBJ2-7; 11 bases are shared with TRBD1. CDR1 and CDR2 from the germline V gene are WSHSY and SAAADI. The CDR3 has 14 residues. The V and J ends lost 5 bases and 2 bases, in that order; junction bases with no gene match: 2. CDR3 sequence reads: CASSTGQGAYEQYF. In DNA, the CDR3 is TGCGCCAGCAGTACGGGACAGGGGGCCTACGAGCAGTACTTC.

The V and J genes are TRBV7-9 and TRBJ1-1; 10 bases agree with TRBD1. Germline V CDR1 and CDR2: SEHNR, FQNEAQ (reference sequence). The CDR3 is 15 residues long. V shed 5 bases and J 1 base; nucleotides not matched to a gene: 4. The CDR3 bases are TGTGCCAGCAGCCCACGACAGGGGGCGAACACTGAAGCTTTCTTT. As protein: CASSPRQGANTEAFF.

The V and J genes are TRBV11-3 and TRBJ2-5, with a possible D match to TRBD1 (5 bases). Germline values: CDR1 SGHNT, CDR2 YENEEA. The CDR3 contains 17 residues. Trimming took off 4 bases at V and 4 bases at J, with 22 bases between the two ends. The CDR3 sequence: CASSSNRGPGVGETQYF. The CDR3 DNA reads TGTGCCAGCAGCTCTAATAGGGGCCCCGGAGTAGGAGAGACCCAGTACTTC.

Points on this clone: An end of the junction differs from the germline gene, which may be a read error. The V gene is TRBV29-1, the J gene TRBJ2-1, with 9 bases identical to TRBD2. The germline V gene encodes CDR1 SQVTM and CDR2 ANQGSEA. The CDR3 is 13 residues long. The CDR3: CSVQERTSDEQFF. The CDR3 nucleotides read TGCAGCGTTCAAGAAAGGACTAGCGATGAGCAGTTCTTC.

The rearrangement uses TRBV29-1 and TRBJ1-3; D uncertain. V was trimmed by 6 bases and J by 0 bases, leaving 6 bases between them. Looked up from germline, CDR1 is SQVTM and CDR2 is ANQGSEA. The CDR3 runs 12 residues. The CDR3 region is CSVRISGNTIYF. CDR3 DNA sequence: TGCAGCGTGCGAATCTCTGGAAACACCATATATTTT. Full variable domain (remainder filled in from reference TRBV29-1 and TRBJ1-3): SAVISQKPSRDICQRGTSLTIQCQVDSQVTMMFWYRQQPGQSLTLIATANQGSEATYESGFVIDKFPISRPNLTFSTLTVSNMSPEDSSIYLCSVRISGNTIYFGEGSWLTVV.

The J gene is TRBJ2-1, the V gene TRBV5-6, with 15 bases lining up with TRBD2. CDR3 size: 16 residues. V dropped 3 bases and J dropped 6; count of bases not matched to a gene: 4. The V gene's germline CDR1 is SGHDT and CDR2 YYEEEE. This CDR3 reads CASSSGTSGRFNEQFF. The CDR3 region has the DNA TGTGCCAGCAGCTCCGGGACTAGCGGGAGGTTCAATGAGCAGTTCTTC.

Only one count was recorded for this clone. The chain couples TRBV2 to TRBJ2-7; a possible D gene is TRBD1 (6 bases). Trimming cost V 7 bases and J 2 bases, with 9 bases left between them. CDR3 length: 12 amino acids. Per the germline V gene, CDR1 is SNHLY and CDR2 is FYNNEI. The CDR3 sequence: CASTGAAYEQYF. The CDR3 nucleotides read TGTGCCAGCACAGGGGCGGCCTACGAGCAGTACTTC.

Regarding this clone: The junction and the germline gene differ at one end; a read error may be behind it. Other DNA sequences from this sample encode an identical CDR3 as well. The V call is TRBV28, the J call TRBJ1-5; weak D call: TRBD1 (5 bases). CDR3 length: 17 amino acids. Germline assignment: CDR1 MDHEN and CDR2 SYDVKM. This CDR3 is CASRGLLGEDSNQPQHF. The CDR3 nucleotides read TGCGCCAGCCGAGGACTATTGGGGGAAGATAGCAATCAGCCCCAGCATTTT.

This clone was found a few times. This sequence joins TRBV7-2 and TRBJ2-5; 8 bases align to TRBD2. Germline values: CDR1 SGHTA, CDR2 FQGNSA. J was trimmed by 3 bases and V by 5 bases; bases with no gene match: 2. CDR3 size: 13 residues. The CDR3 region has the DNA TGTGCCAGCAGCCGAGCGGGGGAAGAGACCCAGTACTTC. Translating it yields CASSRAGEETQYF.

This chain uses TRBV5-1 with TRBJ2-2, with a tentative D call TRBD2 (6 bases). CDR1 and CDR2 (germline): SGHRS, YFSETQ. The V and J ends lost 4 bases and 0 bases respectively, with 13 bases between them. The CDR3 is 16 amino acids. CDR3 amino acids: CASSPLAGPNTGELFF. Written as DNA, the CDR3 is TGCGCCAGCAGCCCCTTGGCGGGACCGAACACCGGGGAGCTGTTTTTT.

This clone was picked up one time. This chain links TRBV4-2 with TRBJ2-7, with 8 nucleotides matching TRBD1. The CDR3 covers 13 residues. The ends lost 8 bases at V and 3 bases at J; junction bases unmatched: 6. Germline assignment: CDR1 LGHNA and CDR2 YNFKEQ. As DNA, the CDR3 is TGTGCCAGCTCTACCGGGACAGGCTACGAGCAGTACTTC. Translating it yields CASSTGTGYEQYF.

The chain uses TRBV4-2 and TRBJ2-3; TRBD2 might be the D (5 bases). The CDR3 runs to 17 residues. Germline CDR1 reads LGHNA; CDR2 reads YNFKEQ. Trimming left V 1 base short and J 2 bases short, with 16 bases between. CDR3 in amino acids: CASSQALASLSTDTQYF. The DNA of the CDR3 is TGTGCCAGCAGCCAAGCTCTGGCTAGCCTATCCACAGATACGCAGTATTTT.

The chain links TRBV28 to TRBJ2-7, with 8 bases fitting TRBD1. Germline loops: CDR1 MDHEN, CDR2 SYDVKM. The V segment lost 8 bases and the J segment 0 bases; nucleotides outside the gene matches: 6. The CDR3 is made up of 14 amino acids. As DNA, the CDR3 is TGTGCCAGCGGGACAGGTATGAGCTCCTACGAGCAGTACTTC. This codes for CASGTGMSSYEQYF.

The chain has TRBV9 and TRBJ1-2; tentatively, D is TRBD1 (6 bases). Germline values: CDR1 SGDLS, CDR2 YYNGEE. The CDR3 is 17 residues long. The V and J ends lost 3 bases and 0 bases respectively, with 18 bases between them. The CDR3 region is CASSGWRQGLANYGYTF. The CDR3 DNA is TGTGCCAGCAGCGGATGGAGGCAGGGGTTAGCTAACTATGGCTACACCTTC.